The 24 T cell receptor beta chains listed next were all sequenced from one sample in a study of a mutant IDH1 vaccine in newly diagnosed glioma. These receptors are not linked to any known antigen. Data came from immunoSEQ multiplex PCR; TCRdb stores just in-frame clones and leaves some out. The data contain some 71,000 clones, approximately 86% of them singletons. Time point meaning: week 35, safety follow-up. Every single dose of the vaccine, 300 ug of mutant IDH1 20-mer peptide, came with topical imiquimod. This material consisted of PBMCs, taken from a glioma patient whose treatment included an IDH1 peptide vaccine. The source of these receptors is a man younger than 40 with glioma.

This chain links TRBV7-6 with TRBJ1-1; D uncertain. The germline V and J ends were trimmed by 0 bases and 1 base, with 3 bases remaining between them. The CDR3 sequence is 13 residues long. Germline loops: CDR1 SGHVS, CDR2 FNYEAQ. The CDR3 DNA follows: TGTGCCAGCAGCTTAGCTCAGAACACTGAAGCTTTCTTT. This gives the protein CASSLAQNTEAFF. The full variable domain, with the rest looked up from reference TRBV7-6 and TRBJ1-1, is GAGVSQSPRYKVTKRGQDVALRCDPISGHVSLYWYRQALGQGPEFLTYFNYEAQQDKSGLPNDRFSAERPEGSISTLTIQRTEQRDSAMYRCASSLAQNTEAFFGQGTRLTVV.

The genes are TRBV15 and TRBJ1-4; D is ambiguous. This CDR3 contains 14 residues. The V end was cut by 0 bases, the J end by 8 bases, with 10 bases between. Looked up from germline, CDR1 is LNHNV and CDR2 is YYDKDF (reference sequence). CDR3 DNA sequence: TGTGCCACCAGCAGAGAAGGACGGGAAGAAAAACTGTTTTTT. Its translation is CATSREGREEKLFF.

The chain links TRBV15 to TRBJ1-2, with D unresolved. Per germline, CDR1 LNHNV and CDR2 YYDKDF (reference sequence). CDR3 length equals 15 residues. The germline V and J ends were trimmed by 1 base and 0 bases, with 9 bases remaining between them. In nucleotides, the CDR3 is TGTGCCACCAGCAGAGCGTACAGTTCTAACTATGGCTACACCTTC. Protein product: CATSRAYSSNYGYTF.

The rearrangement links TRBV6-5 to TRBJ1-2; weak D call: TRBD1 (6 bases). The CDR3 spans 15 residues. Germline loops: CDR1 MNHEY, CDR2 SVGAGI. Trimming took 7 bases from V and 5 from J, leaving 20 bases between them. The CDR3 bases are TGTGCCAGCACCCTAGACAGGACGGCCCATTATGGCTACACCTTC. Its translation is CASTLDRTAHYGYTF.

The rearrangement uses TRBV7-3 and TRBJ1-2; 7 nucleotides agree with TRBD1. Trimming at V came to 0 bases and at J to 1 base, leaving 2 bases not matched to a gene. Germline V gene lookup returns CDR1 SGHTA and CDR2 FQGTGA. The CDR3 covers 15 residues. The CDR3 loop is CASSLTRDSNYGYTF. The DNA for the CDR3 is TGTGCCAGCAGCTTAACAAGGGACAGTAACTATGGCTACACCTTC. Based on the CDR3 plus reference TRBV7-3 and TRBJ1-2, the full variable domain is GAGVSQTPSNKVTEKGKYVELRCDPISGHTALYWYRQSLGQGPEFLIYFQGTGAADDSGLPNDRFFAVRPEGSVSTLKIQRTERGDSAVYLCASSLTRDSNYGYTFGSGTRLTVV.

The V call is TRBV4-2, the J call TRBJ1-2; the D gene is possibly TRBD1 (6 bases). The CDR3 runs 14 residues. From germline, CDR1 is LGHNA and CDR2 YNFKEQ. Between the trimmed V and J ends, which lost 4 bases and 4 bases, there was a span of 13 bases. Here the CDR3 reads CASSLDRRSYGYTF. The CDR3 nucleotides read TGTGCCAGCAGCCTGGACAGAAGGTCCTATGGCTACACCTTC.

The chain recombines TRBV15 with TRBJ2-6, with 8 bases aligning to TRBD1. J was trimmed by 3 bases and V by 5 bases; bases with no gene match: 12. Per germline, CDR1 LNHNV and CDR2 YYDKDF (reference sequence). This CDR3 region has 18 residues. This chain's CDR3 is CATSPEAGGFGGANVLTF. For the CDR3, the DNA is TGTGCCACCAGCCCGGAGGCAGGGGGCTTCGGTGGGGCCAACGTCCTGACTTTC.

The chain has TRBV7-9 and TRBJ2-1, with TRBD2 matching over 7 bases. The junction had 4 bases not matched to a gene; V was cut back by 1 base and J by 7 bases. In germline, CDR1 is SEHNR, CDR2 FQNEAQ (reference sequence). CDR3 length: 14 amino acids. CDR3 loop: CASSLGTRINEQFF. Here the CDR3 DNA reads TGTGCCAGCAGCTTAGGGACTAGAATTAATGAGCAGTTCTTC.

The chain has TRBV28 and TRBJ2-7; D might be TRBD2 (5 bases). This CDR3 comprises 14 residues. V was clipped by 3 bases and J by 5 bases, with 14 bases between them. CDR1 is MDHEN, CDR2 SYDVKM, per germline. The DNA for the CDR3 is TGTGCCAGCAGTTTTTCACTAGAACTGAACGAGCAGTACTTC. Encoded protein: CASSFSLELNEQYF.

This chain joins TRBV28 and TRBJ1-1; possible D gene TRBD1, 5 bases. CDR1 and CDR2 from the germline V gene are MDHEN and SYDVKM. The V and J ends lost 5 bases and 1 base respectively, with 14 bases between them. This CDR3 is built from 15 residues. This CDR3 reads CASSPSGTANTEAFF. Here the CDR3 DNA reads TGTGCCAGCAGTCCCTCCGGGACCGCGAACACTGAAGCTTTCTTT.

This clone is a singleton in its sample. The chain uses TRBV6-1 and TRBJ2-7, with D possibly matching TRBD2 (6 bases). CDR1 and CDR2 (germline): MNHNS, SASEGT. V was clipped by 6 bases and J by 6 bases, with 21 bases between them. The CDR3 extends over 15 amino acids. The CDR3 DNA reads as TGTGCCAGCAGCCTCATAGCGGAGGGCAGTCCCGAGCAGTACTTC. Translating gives CASSLIAEGSPEQYF.

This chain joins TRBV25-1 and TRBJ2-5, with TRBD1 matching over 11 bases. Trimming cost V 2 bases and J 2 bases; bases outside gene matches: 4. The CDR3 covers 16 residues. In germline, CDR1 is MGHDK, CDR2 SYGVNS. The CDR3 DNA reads TGTGCCAGCAGTGAAGGGACAGGGGGACCACAAGAGACCCAGTACTTC. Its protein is CASSEGTGGPQETQYF.

The CDR3 loop reads CASTQGNEQFF. As DNA, the CDR3 is TGTGCCAGCACCCAGGGTAATGAGCAGTTCTTC. This chain joins TRBV7-2 and TRBJ2-1, with TRBD1 as a possible D gene (5 bases). The CDR3 is 11 residues long. Deletions cut 7 bases from V and 7 bases from J, with 8 bases between. Per the germline V gene, CDR1 is SGHTA and CDR2 is FQGNSA.

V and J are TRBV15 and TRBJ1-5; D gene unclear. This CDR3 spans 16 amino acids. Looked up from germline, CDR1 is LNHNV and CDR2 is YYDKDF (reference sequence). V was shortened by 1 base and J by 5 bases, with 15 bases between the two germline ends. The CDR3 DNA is TGTGCCACCAGCAGAGCCGACGTTGGGATCGATCAGCCCCAGCATTTT. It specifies CATSRADVGIDQPQHF.

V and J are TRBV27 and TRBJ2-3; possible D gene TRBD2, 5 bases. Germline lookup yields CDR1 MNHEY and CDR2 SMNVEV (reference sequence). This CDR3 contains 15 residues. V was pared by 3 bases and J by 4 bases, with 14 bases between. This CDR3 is CASSFKWEKADTQYF. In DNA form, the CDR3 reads TGTGCCAGCAGTTTTAAGTGGGAGAAGGCAGATACGCAGTATTTT.

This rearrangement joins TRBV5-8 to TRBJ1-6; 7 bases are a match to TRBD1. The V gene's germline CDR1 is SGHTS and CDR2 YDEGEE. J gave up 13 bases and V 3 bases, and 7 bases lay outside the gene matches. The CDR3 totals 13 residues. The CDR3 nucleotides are TGTGCCAGCAGCTATAAGGGGGCCGGGCCCCTCCACTTT. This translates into CASSYKGAGPLHF.

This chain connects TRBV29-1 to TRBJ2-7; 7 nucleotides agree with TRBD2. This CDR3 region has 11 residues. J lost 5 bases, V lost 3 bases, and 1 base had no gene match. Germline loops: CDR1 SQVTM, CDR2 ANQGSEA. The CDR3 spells CSVEGGNEQYF. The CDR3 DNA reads TGCAGCGTTGAGGGGGGGAACGAGCAGTACTTC.

This chain's CDR3 is CASSLEDRGLKSPLHF. CDR3 bases: TGTGCCAGCAGCTTAGAGGACAGGGGGCTTAAGTCACCCCTCCACTTT. This chain joins TRBV7-8 and TRBJ1-6; 11 positions match TRBD1. Germline lookup yields CDR1 SGHVS and CDR2 FQNEAQ. Trimming at V came to 1 base and at J to 10 bases, leaving 6 bases not matched to a gene. The CDR3 loop spans 16 amino acids.

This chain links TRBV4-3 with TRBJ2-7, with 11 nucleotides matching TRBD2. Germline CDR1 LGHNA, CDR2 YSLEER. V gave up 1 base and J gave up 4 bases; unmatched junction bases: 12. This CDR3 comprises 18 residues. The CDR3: CASSQGLAGGDLLYEQYF. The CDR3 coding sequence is TGCGCCAGCAGCCAAGGTCTAGCGGGGGGTGATCTCCTATACGAGCAGTACTTC.

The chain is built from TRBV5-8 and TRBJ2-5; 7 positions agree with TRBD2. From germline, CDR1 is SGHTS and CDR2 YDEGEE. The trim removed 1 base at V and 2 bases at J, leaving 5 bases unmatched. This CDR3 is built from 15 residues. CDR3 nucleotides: TGTGCCAGCAGCTTGTATCCGGGGGGACAAGAGACCCAGTACTTC. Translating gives CASSLYPGGQETQYF.

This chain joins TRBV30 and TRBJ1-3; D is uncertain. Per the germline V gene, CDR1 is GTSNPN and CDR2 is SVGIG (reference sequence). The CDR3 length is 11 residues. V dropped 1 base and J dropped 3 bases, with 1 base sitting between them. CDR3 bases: TGTGCCTGGAGTGGTGGAAACACCATATATTTT. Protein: CAWSGGNTIYF.

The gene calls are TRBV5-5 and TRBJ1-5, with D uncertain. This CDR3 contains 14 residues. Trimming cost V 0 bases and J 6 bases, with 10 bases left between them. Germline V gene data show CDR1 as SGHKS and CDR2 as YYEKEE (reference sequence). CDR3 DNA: TGTGCCAGCAGCTTGGACGGAAGGGTTCAGCCCCAGCATTTT. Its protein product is CASSLDGRVQPQHF.

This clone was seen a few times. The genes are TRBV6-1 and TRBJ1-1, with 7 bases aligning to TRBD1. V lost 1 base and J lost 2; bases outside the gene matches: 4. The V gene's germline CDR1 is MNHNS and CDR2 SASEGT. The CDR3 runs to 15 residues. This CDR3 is CASSEVRGGNTEAFF. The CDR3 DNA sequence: TGTGCCAGCAGTGAAGTCCGAGGGGGCAACACTGAAGCTTTCTTT.

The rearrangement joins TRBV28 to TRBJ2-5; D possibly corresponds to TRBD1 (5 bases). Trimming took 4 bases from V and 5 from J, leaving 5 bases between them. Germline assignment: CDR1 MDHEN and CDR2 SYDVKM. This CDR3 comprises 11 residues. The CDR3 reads CASSYRETQYF. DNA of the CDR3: TGTGCCAGCAGTTACAGGGAGACCCAGTACTTC.